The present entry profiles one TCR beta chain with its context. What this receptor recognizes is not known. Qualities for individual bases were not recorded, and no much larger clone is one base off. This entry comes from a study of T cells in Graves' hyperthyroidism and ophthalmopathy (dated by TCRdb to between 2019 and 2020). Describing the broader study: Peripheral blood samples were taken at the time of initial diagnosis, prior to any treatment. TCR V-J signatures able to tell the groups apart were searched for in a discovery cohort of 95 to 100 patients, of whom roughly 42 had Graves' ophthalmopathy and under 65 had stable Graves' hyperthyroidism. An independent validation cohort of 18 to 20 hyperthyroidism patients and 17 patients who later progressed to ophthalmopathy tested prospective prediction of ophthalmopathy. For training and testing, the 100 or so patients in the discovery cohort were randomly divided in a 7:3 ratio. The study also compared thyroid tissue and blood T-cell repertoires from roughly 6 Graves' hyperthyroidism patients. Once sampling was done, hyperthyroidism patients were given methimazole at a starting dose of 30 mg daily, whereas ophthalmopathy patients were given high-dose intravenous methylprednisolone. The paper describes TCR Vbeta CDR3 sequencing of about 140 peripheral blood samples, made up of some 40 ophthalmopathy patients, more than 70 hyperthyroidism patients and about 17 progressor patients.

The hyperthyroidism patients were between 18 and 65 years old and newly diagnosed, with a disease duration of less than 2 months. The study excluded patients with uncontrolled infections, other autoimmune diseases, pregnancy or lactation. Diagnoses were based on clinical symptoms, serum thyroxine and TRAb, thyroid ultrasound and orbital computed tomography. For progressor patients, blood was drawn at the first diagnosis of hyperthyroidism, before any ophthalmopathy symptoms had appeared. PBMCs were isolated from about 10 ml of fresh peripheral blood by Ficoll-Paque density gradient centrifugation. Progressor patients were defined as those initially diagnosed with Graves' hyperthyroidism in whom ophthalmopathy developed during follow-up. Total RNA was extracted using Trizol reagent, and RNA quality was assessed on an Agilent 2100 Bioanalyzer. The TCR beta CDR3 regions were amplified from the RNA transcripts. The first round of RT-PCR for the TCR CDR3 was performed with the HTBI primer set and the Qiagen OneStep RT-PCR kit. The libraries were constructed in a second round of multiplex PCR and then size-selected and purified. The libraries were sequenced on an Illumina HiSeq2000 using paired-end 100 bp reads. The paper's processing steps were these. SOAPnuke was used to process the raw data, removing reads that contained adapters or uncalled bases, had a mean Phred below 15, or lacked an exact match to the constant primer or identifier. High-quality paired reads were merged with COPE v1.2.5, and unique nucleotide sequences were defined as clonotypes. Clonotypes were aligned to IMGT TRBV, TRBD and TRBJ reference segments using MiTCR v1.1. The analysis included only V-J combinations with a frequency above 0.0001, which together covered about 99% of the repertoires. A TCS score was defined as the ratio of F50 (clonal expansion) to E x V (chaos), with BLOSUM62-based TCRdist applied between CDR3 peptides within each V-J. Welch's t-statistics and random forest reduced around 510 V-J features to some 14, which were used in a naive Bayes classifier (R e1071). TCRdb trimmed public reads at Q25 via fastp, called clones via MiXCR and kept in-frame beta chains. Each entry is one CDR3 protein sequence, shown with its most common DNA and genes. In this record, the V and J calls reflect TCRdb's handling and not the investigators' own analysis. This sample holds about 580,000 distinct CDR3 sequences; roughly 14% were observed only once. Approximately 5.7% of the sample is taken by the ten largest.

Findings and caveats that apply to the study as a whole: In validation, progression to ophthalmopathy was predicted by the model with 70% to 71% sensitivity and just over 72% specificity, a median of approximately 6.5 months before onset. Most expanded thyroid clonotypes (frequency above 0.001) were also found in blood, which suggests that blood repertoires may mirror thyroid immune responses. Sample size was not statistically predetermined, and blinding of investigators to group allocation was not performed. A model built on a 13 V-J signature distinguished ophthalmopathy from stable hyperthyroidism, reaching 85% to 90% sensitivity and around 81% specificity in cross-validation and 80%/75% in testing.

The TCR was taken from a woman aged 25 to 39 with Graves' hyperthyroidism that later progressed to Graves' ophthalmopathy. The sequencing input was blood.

CDR3 loop: CASSPQSSTTGGSYEQYF. At the DNA level, the sequence is TGTGCCAGTAGTCCCCAATCCTCTACGACAGGGGGATCCTACGAGCAGTACTTC. The rearranged chain carries TRBV19 and TRBJ2-7; the junction holds 9 bases that match TRBD1. Ends trimmed: V by 5 bases, J by 1 base; bases unmatched to a gene: 15. The CDR3 starts with the cysteine, ends with the phenylalanine, and has 18 residues. Only the CDR3 DNA stays, 54 bases, in frame from base 1. Per the germline V gene (reference sequence), LNHDA is the CDR1 and SQIVND is the CDR2.